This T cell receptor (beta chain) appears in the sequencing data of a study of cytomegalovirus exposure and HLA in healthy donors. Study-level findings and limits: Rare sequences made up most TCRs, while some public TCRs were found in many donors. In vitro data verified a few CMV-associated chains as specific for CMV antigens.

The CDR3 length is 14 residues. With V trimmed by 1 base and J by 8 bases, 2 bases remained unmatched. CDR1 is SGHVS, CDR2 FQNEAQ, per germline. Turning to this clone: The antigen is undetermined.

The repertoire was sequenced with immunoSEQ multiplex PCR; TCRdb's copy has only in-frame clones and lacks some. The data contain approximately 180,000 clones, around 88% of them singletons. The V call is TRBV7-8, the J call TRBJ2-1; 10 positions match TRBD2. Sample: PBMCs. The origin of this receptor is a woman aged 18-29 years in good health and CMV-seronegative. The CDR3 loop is CASSLELAGDEQFF. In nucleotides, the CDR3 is TGTGCCAGCAGCTTAGAGCTAGCGGGAGATGAGCAGTTCTTC.